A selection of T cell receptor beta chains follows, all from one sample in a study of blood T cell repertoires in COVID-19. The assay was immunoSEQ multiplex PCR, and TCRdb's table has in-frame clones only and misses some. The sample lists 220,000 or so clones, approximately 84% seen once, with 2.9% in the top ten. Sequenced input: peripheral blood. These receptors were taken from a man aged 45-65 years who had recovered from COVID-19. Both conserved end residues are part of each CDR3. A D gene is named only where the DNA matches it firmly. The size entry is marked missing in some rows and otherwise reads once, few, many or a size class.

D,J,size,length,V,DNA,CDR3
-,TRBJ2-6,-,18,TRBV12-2,TGTGCAAGTCGCTTATTAAGTCCAGGTTCCTACGGGGCCAACGTCCTGACTTTC,CASRLLSPGSYGANVLTF
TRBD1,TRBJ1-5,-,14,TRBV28,TGTGCCAGCAGTATAGACAGGGTGCCTCAGCCCCAGCATTTT,CASSIDRVPQPQHF
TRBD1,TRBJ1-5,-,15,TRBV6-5,TGTGCCAGCAGTTCTTCCAGGGGGCTTAATCAGCCCCAGCATTTT,CASSSSRGLNQPQHF
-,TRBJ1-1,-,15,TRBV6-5,TGTGCCAGCAGTTACGACACAAGACAGGCCGTTGAAGCTTTCTTT,CASSYDTRQAVEAFF
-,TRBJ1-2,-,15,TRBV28,TGTGCCAGCAGTTTATTCCCCTCTCGGGGTAACGGCTACACCTTC,CASSLFPSRGNGYTF
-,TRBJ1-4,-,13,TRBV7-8,TGTGCCAGCAGCCCAGGGCCAAGGGAAAAACTGTTTTTT,CASSPGPREKLFF
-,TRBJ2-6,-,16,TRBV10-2,TGCGCCAGCAGGGACAGACTCGGACCTGGGGCCAACGTCCTGACTTTC,CASRDRLGPGANVLTF
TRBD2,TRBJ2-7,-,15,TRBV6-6,TGTGCCAGCAGTAATAGCGGGAGGGTTCGGAACGAGCAGTACTTC,CASSNSGRVRNEQYF
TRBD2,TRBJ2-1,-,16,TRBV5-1,TGCGCCAGCAGCTTGGATGCGGGAGGGGGATTCTCGGAGCAGTTCTTC,CASSLDAGGGFSEQFF
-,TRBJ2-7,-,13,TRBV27,TGTGCCAGCAAAATGAGGGGGAACTACGAGCAGTACTTC,CASKMRGNYEQYF
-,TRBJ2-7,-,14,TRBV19,TGTGCCAGTAGTAGCGACAGGACCTCCTACGAGCAGTACTTC,CASSSDRTSYEQYF
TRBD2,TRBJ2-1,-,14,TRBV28,TGTGCCAGCAGATCTGGACTAGCTTACAATGAGCAGTTCTTC,CASRSGLAYNEQFF
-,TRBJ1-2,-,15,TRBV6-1,TGTGCCAGCAGTGAAATTCAGGTGGGGAGCTATGGCTACACCTTC,CASSEIQVGSYGYTF
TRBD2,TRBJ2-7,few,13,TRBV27,TGTGCCAGCAGTATGCGGGAGGGCTACGAGCAGTACTTC,CASSMREGYEQYF
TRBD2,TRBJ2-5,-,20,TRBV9,TGTGCCAGCAGCGGCCGACAGGGGGGACTAGCGGATCTATACCAAGAGACCCAGTACTTC,CASSGRQGGLADLYQETQYF
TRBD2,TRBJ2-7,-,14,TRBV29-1,TGCAGCGTTGTTACTAGCGGGAGGGGCTACGAGCAGTACTTC,CSVVTSGRGYEQYF
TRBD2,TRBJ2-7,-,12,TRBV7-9,TGTGCCAGCAGCTCCCCCACGGGGGGTTGGTACTTC,CASSSPTGGWYF
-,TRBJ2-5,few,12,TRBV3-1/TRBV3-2,TGTGCCAGCAGCCAAGCAATAGAGACCCAGTACTTC,CASSQAIETQYF
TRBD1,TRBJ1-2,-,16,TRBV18,TGTGCCAGCTCACCACAGAGAGGACAGGGCGGCTATGGCTACACCTTC,CASSPQRGQGGYGYTF
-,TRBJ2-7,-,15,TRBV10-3,TGTGCCATCAGGGATCCCGGGACATGGGACTACGAGCAGTACTTC,CAIRDPGTWDYEQYF
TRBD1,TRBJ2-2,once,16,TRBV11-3,TGTGCCAGCAGCACCCGACAGGGGGCAGGGGCCGGGGAGCTGTTTTTT,CASSTRQGAGAGELFF
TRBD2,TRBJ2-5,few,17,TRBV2,TGTGCCAGCAGTGGCGGGACTAGCGGGGCCTTCCAAGAGACCCAGTACTTC,CASSGGTSGAFQETQYF